One sample yielded the 25 T cell receptor beta chains listed below, sequenced in a study of T cells in Graves' hyperthyroidism and ophthalmopathy. TCR beta CDR3 regions were amplified from RNA transcripts. The TCR CDR3 was amplified in a first-round RT-PCR using the HTBI primer set. One entry per CDR3 protein, called by TCRdb with MiXCR from the multiplex PCR reads. There are hundreds of thousands of distinct CDR3 sequences in the sample; about 15% occur only once, and roughly 13% lies in the top ten. The sequencing sample was made of blood. Receptor source: a young man with Graves' ophthalmopathy.

This rearrangement joins TRBV29-1 to TRBJ2-1; D may match TRBD1 or TRBD2 (6 bases each). Trimming removed 3 bases from V and 2 bases from J, with 14 bases in between. The germline gives CDR1 SQVTM, CDR2 ANQGSEA. This CDR3 has 15 residues. CDR3: CSVDEAGTPYNEQFF. In nucleotides, the CDR3 is TGCAGCGTTGATGAGGCGGGGACACCCTACAATGAGCAGTTCTTC.

This clonotype was counted ten times or more. The rearrangement joins TRBV12-3 or TRBV12-4 to TRBJ2-2, with a tentative D call TRBD2 (7 bases). The CDR3 sequence is 16 residues long. V was cut by 3 bases and J by 4 bases, with 15 bases left in between. CDR3 residues: CASSLLGGALTGELFF. The CDR3 DNA sequence: TGTGCCAGCAGTTTGTTGGGGGGGGCCCTCACCGGGGAGCTGTTTTTT.

In its sample, this clonotype was seen a few times. The chain links TRBV15 to TRBJ2-7; D remains unclear. V was shortened by 0 bases and J by 4 bases, with 7 bases between the two germline ends. The CDR3 has 13 amino acids. CDR1 is LNHNV and CDR2 is YYDKDF in the germline V gene (reference sequence). CDR3 DNA: TGTGCCACCAGCAGAGATGAGCCGTACGAGCAGTACTTC. Protein product: CATSRDEPYEQYF.

The chain employs TRBV19 and TRBJ2-3; TRBD1 matches 8 bases. The CDR3 totals 15 residues. V shed 5 bases, J shed 4 bases, and the junction held 8 bases outside the gene matches. The germline CDR1 and CDR2 sequences are LNHDA and SQIVND (reference sequence). The CDR3 spells CASSGSDRAPDTQYF. The CDR3 DNA sequence: TGTGCCAGTAGTGGCTCGGACAGGGCCCCAGATACGCAGTATTTT. Full variable domain (outside the CDR3, taken from reference TRBV19 and TRBJ2-3): DGGITQSPKYLFRKEGQNVTLSCEQNLNHDAMYWYRQDPGQGLRLIYYSQIVNDFQKGDIAEGYSVSREKKESFPLTVTSAQKNPTAFYLCASSGSDRAPDTQYFGPGTRLTVL.

This clonotype was counted at least ten times. V is TRBV27 and J is TRBJ1-1; 9 bases map to TRBD1. Germline assignment: CDR1 MNHEY and CDR2 SMNVEV (reference sequence). J lost 3 bases, V lost 5 bases, and 10 bases had no gene match. This CDR3 is 16 amino acids long. The CDR3 nucleotides are TGTGCCAGCAGTGTCGGGACAGGGATGCCATACACTGAAGCTTTCTTT. Translating gives CASSVGTGMPYTEAFF.

This clonotype was recorded many times. The chain joins TRBV28 to TRBJ2-1; no definite D call. This CDR3 has 15 residues. CDR1 is MDHEN and CDR2 is SYDVKM in the germline V gene. The V end was cut by 2 bases, the J end by 6 bases, with 14 bases between. The CDR3 nucleotides read TGTGCCAGCAGTTTAGAGGTAGTCACGCGCAATGAGCAGTTCTTC. This sequence encodes CASSLEVVTRNEQFF. The full variable domain, rest sourced from reference TRBV28 and TRBJ2-1, is DVKVTQSSRYLVKRTGEKVFLECVQDMDHENMFWYRQDPGLGLRLIYFSYDVKMKEKGDIPEGYSVSREKKERFSLILESASTNQTSMYLCASSLEVVTRNEQFFGPGTRLTVL.

The V and J genes are TRBV5-5 and TRBJ2-7; TRBD1 agrees at 10 bases. J was trimmed by 0 bases and V by 4 bases; bases with no gene match: 7. This CDR3 is 16 amino acids long. Germline-derived CDR1 and CDR2 are SGHKS and YYEKEE (reference sequence). For the CDR3, the DNA is TGTGCCAGCAGCCCGAGACAGGGGGCGCCCTCCTACGAGCAGTACTTC. It specifies CASSPRQGAPSYEQYF. Supplemented by reference TRBV5-5 and TRBJ2-7, the full variable domain reads DAGVTQSPTHLIKTRGQQVTLRCSPISGHKSVSWYQQVLGQGPQFIFQYYEKEERGRGNFPDRFSARQFPNYSSELNVNALLLGDSALYLCASSPRQGAPSYEQYFGPGTRLTVT.

This clonotype was found many times. One end of the junction varies from germline; a read error may be responsible. The chain employs TRBV6-1 and TRBJ2-5; perhaps TRBD1 as D (5 bases). The CDR3 covers 15 residues. From germline, CDR1 is MNHNS and CDR2 SASEGT. The CDR3 sequence is CASRHRQPLQQTQYF. The CDR3, as DNA: TGTGCCAGCAGGCACCGACAGCCTCTCCAACAGACCCAGTACTTC.

There are many counts of this clonotype. The rearrangement links TRBV18 to TRBJ1-5; 11 bases are shared with TRBD1. Germline assignment: CDR1 KGHSH and CDR2 LQKENI. The CDR3 sequence is 14 residues long. The trim removed 4 bases at V and 6 bases at J, leaving 2 bases unmatched. CDR3 sequence: CASSRTGGGQPQHF. DNA for the CDR3: TGTGCCAGCTCACGGACAGGGGGCGGTCAGCCCCAGCATTTT.

This clonotype was recorded at least ten times. V usage is TRBV13 and J usage is TRBJ1-1; D not resolved. V gave up 8 bases and J gave up 3 bases, with 19 bases separating them. Looked up from germline, CDR1 is PRHDT and CDR2 is FYEKMQ (reference sequence). This CDR3 spans 15 amino acids. CDR3 nucleotide sequence: TGTGCCAGCTCATTAGGGAGTACCTGGGACACTGAAGCTTTCTTT. Translation gives CASSLGSTWDTEAFF.

The genes are TRBV20-1 and TRBJ2-1, with 7 bases aligning to TRBD2. V shed 6 bases and J 8 bases; nucleotides not matched to a gene: 16. This CDR3 has 15 residues. CDR1 is DFQATT, CDR2 SNEGSKA, per germline (reference sequence). The CDR3 is CSAQKPGLPSDEQFF. The CDR3 DNA reads as TGCAGTGCCCAGAAGCCGGGACTACCGTCGGATGAGCAGTTCTTC.

This clonotype came up many times. The J gene is TRBJ2-3, the V gene TRBV5-1; unclear D gene. Germline V gene sequence: CDR1 SGHRS, CDR2 YFSETQ. Between the trimmed V and J ends, which lost 0 bases and 0 bases, there was a span of 8 bases. CDR3 length equals 15 residues. The CDR3 nucleotides read TGCGCCAGCAGCTTGGTGGCAGCTAGCACAGATACGCAGTATTTT. This codes for CASSLVAASTDTQYF.

The chain joins TRBV6-1 to TRBJ2-1, with a weak D call TRBD2 (5 bases). Germline assignment: CDR1 MNHNS and CDR2 SASEGT. Between the trimmed V and J ends, which lost 6 bases and 6 bases, there was a span of 21 bases. The CDR3 runs 16 residues. CDR3 DNA sequence: TGTGCCAGCAGGTCCCACCCAAGCGGACCAGGCAATGAGCAGTTCTTC. As protein: CASRSHPSGPGNEQFF.

This clonotype was recorded at least ten times. The chain uses TRBV12-3 or TRBV12-4 and TRBJ2-5; 11 nucleotides agree with TRBD2. This CDR3 is 15 amino acids long. J gave up 2 bases and V 3 bases, and 2 bases lay outside the gene matches. Here the CDR3 reads CASSLIAGGQETQYF. The CDR3, as DNA: TGTGCCAGCAGTTTGATAGCGGGGGGGCAAGAGACCCAGTACTTC.

A few counts support this clonotype. The J gene is TRBJ2-2, the V gene TRBV19; D is perhaps TRBD2 (6 bases). This CDR3 has 15 amino acids. V lost 3 bases, J lost 0 bases, and 8 bases lay in between. The germline V gene encodes CDR1 LNHDA and CDR2 SQIVND (reference sequence). CDR3 nucleotide sequence: TGTGCCAGTAGTATTGGCGGGGCGAACACCGGGGAGCTGTTTTTT. This codes for CASSIGGANTGELFF.

In its sample, this clonotype was seen many times. The chain uses TRBV19 and TRBJ1-5; 7 nucleotides match TRBD1. The ends lost 4 bases at V and 6 bases at J; junction bases unmatched: 9. CDR3 length: 15 residues. The germline CDR1 and CDR2 sequences are LNHDA and SQIVND (reference sequence). The CDR3 here is CASSSTWDSGQPQHF. The CDR3 DNA sequence: TGTGCCAGTAGTAGTACCTGGGACAGCGGTCAGCCCCAGCATTTT.

There are many counts of this clonotype. J is TRBJ2-2 and V is TRBV7-8, with TRBD2 matching 10 bases. This CDR3 has 17 amino acids. The germline gives CDR1 SGHVS, CDR2 FQNEAQ. V lost 5 bases to trimming and J lost 0 bases; unmatched junction nucleotides: 6. The CDR3 DNA follows: TGTGCCAGCAGCCCCTTTAGCGGGGGGACGAACACCGGGGAGCTGTTTTTT. Protein product: CASSPFSGGTNTGELFF. Filled out from reference TRBV7-8 and TRBJ2-2, the complete variable domain reads GAGVSQSPRYKVAKRGQDVALRCDPISGHVSLFWYQQALGQGPEFLTYFQNEAQLDKSGLPSDRFFAERPEGSVSTLKIQRTQQEDSAVYLCASSPFSGGTNTGELFFGEGSRLTVL.

In this sample, this clonotype turned up a few times. The chain uses TRBV7-9 and TRBJ1-4; weak D call: TRBD1 (6 bases). The V gene's germline CDR1 is SEHNR and CDR2 FQNEAQ (reference sequence). Trimming cost V 5 bases and J 8 bases, with 15 bases left between them. This CDR3 is 14 amino acids long. CDR3 region: CASSPSGVVEKLFF. The CDR3 DNA reads TGTGCCAGCAGCCCCTCAGGGGTTGTGGAAAAACTGTTTTTT.

The rearrangement joins TRBV9 to TRBJ1-3, with TRBD1 matching over 7 bases. The CDR3 totals 13 residues. CDR1 and CDR2 (germline): SGDLS, YYNGEE. V shed 3 bases, J shed 6 bases, and the junction held 3 bases outside the gene matches. In DNA form, the CDR3 reads TGTGCCAGCAGCGGAACAGGGGCAAACACCATATATTTT. It encodes CASSGTGANTIYF.

This clonotype was observed a handful of times. V and J are TRBV15 and TRBJ2-5; 7 bases are a match to TRBD2. Trimming at V came to 8 bases and at J to 0 bases, leaving 12 bases not matched to a gene. The CDR3 spans 16 residues. CDR1 LNHNV and CDR2 YYDKDF come from the germline V gene (reference sequence). The CDR3 loop reads CATRRYGRVYQETQYF. The CDR3 bases are TGTGCCACCCGGCGGTATGGGAGGGTTTACCAAGAGACCCAGTACTTC.

The chain joins TRBV29-1 to TRBJ2-7; 11 bases are shared with TRBD1. Germline V CDR1 and CDR2: SQVTM, ANQGSEA. V shed 2 bases, J shed 3 bases, and the junction held 6 bases outside the gene matches. CDR3 length: 15 amino acids. CDR3 DNA: TGCAGCGTTGAATTGAGGACAGGGGGCCTCTACGAGCAGTACTTC. It codes for CSVELRTGGLYEQYF.

This clonotype was seen repeatedly, ten times or more. The CDR3 nucleotides are TGCAGCGTTGCGGGTGGGGACAACTCCTACGAGCAGTACTTC. It yields the protein CSVAGGDNSYEQYF. The chain recombines TRBV29-1 with TRBJ2-7; perhaps TRBD1 as D (6 bases). The CDR3 loop spans 14 amino acids. With 4 bases removed from V and 0 bases from J, the gap between germline ends came to 13 bases. From germline, CDR1 is SQVTM and CDR2 ANQGSEA.

The table lists this clonotype with many counts. The rearrangement links TRBV7-9 to TRBJ2-5; no firm D call. Deletions cut 3 bases from V and 5 bases from J, with 7 bases between. Per the germline V gene, CDR1 is SEHNR and CDR2 is FQNEAQ (reference sequence). This CDR3 has 12 residues. The CDR3 DNA reads TGTGCCAGCAGCTTGGGCGAGGAGACCCAGTACTTC. It is translated as CASSLGEETQYF.

Ten or more counts support this clonotype. The chain uses TRBV5-1 and TRBJ2-1, with 9 positions matching TRBD1. Germline CDR1 reads SGHRS; CDR2 reads YFSETQ. The length of the CDR3 is 17 residues. V shed 0 bases, J shed 4 bases, and the junction held 8 bases outside the gene matches. The CDR3 is CASSLEAGTGSYNEQFF. The CDR3 coding sequence is TGCGCCAGCAGCTTGGAGGCCGGGACAGGGTCGTACAATGAGCAGTTCTTC.

This clonotype was seen repeatedly, ten times or more. The V gene is TRBV15, the J gene TRBJ2-7; 12 bases line up with TRBD2. The CDR3 totals 13 residues. Trimming removed 9 bases from V and 6 bases from J; junction bases left unmatched: 6. Germline assignment: CDR1 LNHNV and CDR2 YYDKDF (reference sequence). CDR3 DNA sequence: TGTGCCACGACCCTAGCGGGGGGGAGCGAGCAGTACTTC. Its protein is CATTLAGGSEQYF.